This entry lists 8 T cell receptor beta chains sequenced from one sample in a study of blood T cell repertoires in COVID-19. Method: immunoSEQ multiplex PCR; TCRdb's copy keeps in-frame clones and lacks some. The sample lists 150,000 or so clones, around 85% occurring once. The specimen sequenced was peripheral blood. Receptors originate from a human donor in a cohort sampled during active COVID-19.

J is TRBJ2-7 and V is TRBV5-1; TRBD1 agrees at 7 bases. Trimming at V came to 5 bases and at J to 1 base, leaving 3 bases not matched to a gene. Germline V gene sequence: CDR1 SGHRS, CDR2 YFSETQ. The CDR3 has 13 residues. The CDR3 bases are TGCGCCAGCAGAGCGACAGGGTCCTACGAGCAGTACTTC. It yields the protein CASRATGSYEQYF.

V and J are TRBV2 and TRBJ2-2; D is unresolved. The V and J ends lost 4 bases and 4 bases respectively, with 4 bases between them. The CDR3 is made up of 12 amino acids. Per germline, CDR1 SNHLY and CDR2 FYNNEI. CDR3 sequence reads: CASSAGTGELFF. DNA of the CDR3: TGTGCCAGCAGTGCCGGCACCGGGGAGCTGTTTTTT.

This clone was seen a single time. V is TRBV27 and J is TRBJ2-3; perhaps TRBD1 as D (5 bases). The CDR3 length is 16 residues. Germline assignment: CDR1 MNHEY and CDR2 SMNVEV (reference sequence). Trimming removed 4 bases from V and 7 bases from J, with 21 bases in between. CDR3 residues: CASSSIQGATVNTQYF. The CDR3 DNA sequence: TGTGCCAGCAGTTCCATCCAGGGTGCCACCGTCAATACGCAGTATTTT.

The chain has TRBV6-5 and TRBJ1-5; D possibly corresponds to TRBD1 (6 bases). The germline gives CDR1 MNHEY, CDR2 SVGAGI. With 7 bases removed from V and 4 bases from J, the gap between germline ends came to 14 bases. The CDR3 runs to 14 residues. The CDR3, as DNA: TGTGCCAGCAACCCGGGACACCATAATCAGCCCCAGCATTTT. This translates into CASNPGHHNQPQHF.

This clone was detected once. The gene calls are TRBV6-4 and TRBJ1-2; D call uncertain. The V gene's germline CDR1 is MRHNA and CDR2 SNTAGT. The germline V and J ends were trimmed by 6 bases and 0 bases, with 8 bases remaining between them. This CDR3 is 13 amino acids long. The CDR3 sequence: CASSRNANYGYTF. CDR3 DNA sequence: TGTGCCAGCAGCAGGAACGCTAACTATGGCTACACCTTC.

CDR3 sequence reads: CASSFGTSGTYEQYF. The CDR3 coding sequence is TGCGCCAGCAGCTTTGGGACTAGCGGGACCTACGAGCAGTACTTC. This chain uses TRBV5-1 with TRBJ2-7; 13 nucleotides align to TRBD2. Looked up from germline, CDR1 is SGHRS and CDR2 is YFSETQ. Losses at the gene ends were 2 bases for V and 2 bases for J; bases not matched to a gene: 1. The CDR3 contains 15 residues.

CDR3 DNA sequence: TGTGCCACCAAAGGGGTGGGGAACACTGAAGCTTTCTTT. Protein sequence: CATKGVGNTEAFF. The V call is TRBV24-1, the J call TRBJ1-1, with D perhaps TRBD1 (5 bases). Trimming removed 8 bases at V and 1 base at J, with 10 bases between. Germline-derived CDR1 and CDR2 are KGHDR and SFDVKD. There are 13 residues in the CDR3.

This chain links TRBV9 with TRBJ1-5; D perhaps matches TRBD1 (5 bases). V lost 4 bases to trimming and J lost 5 bases, with 10 bases between them. CDR3 length equals 13 residues. Germline V lookup: CDR1 SGDLS, CDR2 YYNGEE. CDR3: CASSRGSDQPQHF. The CDR3 DNA reads TGTGCCAGCAGCCGGGGGAGCGATCAGCCCCAGCATTTT.